The 5 T cell receptor beta chains below come from one sample, sequenced in a study of molecular identifiers for immune sequencing clone quantification. TCRdb fed the PCR reads into MiXCR, producing one record per CDR3 protein. The sample has about 640,000 distinct CDR3 sequences, just under 20% seen once. The sequencing sample was made of naive CD8+ T cells from blood, with Jurkat cell RNA spiked in. Subset defined: FACS-sorted CD8+CD4-CCR7+CD45RA+ naive T cells. All receptors derive from a human donor in good health. Some libraries in this study had Jurkat cell RNA spiked in.

This clonotype was counted at least ten times. The gene calls are TRBV12-3 or TRBV12-4 and TRBJ1-1; TRBD1 is a possible D gene (5 bases). V gave up 6 bases and J gave up 2 bases, with 13 bases separating them. The CDR3 is 14 residues long. The CDR3 here is CASRALGGNTEAFF. The CDR3 region has the DNA TGTGCCAGCAGGGCCCTGGGGGGAAACACTGAAGCTTTCTTT.

In regard to this clonotype: A much larger clone differs from this one at a single base, so this may be a read error. The chain couples TRBV11-2 to TRBJ2-1; D unresolved. The CDR3 consists of 17 residues. Looked up from germline, CDR1 is SGHAT and CDR2 is FQNNGV. The CDR3 DNA reads TGTGCCAGCAGCTTATTCCCAGCTTTCAGCTCCTACAATGAGCTGTTCTTC. It encodes CASSLFPAFSSYNELFF.

This clonotype was observed at least ten times. This chain uses TRBV6-5 with TRBJ2-7; 7 bases map to TRBD2. Germline V lookup: CDR1 MNHEY, CDR2 SVGAGI. This CDR3 has 15 amino acids. Germline trimming cut 0 bases from V and 5 bases from J; bases unmatched to any gene: 7. This chain's CDR3 is CASSYSNGLVNEQYF. The CDR3 coding sequence is TGTGCCAGCAGTTACTCGAATGGACTAGTGAACGAGCAGTACTTC.

This clonotype was seen many times. The chain carries TRBV14 and TRBJ2-3; 10 bases line up with TRBD2. The CDR3 sequence is 19 residues long. Germline V CDR1 and CDR2: SGHDN, FVKESK. V lost 0 bases and J lost 2; bases outside the gene matches: 11. CDR3: CASSQDSIAGGIFTDTQYF. The CDR3 DNA reads as TGTGCCAGCAGCCAAGATTCGATAGCGGGAGGCATTTTCACAGATACGCAGTATTTT.

This clonotype has more than one count but fewer than ten. The chain uses TRBV20-1 and TRBJ2-1; a possible D gene is TRBD2 (5 bases). Germline values: CDR1 DFQATT, CDR2 SNEGSKA (reference sequence). This CDR3 contains 14 residues. Trimming took 3 bases from V and 4 from J, leaving 13 bases between them. CDR3 protein: CSASIRGEYNEQFF. DNA for the CDR3: TGCAGTGCTAGTATCCGGGGAGAATACAATGAGCAGTTCTTC.